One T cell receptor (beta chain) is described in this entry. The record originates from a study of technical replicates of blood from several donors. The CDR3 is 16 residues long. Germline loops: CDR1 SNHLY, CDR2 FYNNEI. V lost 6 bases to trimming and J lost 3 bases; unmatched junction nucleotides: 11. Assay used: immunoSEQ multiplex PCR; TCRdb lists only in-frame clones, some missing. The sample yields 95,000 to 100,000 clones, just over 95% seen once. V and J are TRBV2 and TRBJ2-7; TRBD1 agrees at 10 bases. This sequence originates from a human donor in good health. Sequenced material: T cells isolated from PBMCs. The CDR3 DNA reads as TGTGCCAGCAGGCGCTTCGGGACAGGGGACTTCTACGAGCAGTACTTC. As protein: CASRRFGTGDFYEQYF. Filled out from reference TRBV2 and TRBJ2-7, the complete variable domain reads EPEVTQTPSHQVTQMGQEVILRCVPISNHLYFYWYRQILGQKVEFLVSFYNNEISEKSEIFDDQFSVERPDGSNFTLKIRSTKLEDSAMYFCASRRFGTGDFYEQYFGPGTRLTVT.